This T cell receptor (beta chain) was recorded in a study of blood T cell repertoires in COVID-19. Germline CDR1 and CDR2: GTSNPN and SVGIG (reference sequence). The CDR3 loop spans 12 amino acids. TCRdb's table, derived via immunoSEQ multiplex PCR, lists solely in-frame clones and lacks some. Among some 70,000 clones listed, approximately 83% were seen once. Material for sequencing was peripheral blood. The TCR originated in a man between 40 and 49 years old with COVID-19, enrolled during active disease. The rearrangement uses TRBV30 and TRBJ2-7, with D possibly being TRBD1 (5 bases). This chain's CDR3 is CAGGATDYEQYF. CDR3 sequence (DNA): TGTGCGGGTGGGGCCACCGACTACGAGCAGTACTTC.